These 15 T cell receptor beta chains originate from one sample sequenced in a study of T cells in Graves' hyperthyroidism and ophthalmopathy. Amplified regions were TCR beta CDR3 sequences from RNA transcripts. TCR CDR3 underwent first-round RT-PCR with the HTBI primer set. TCRdb re-derived calls from the multiplex PCR reads in MiXCR, one entry per CDR3 protein. The table shows 300,000 to 450,000 distinct CDR3 sequences, with approximately 25% occurring only once. What was sequenced was blood. These receptors were obtained from a man in his fifties or sixties with Graves' hyperthyroidism.

This clonotype was seen a handful of times. The gene calls are TRBV15 and TRBJ2-5; the D gene is possibly TRBD2 (5 bases). Germline values: CDR1 LNHNV, CDR2 YYDKDF (reference sequence). The CDR3 loop spans 16 amino acids. Between the trimmed V and J ends, which lost 2 bases and 7 bases, there was a span of 20 bases. The CDR3, as DNA: TGTGCCACCAGCAGATCAAGGACTTCCTTCGTTGGGACCCAGTACTTC. Protein: CATSRSRTSFVGTQYF.

The J gene is TRBJ1-2, the V gene TRBV5-1, with D possibly TRBD1 on 5 matching bases. The germline V gene has CDR1 SGHRS and CDR2 YFSETQ. CDR3 length: 16 residues. With 7 bases removed from V and 3 bases from J, the gap between germline ends came to 22 bases. CDR3 bases: TGCGCCAGCTACCAGGGCCCCGGGCGGCTCGACTATGGCTACACCTTC. This sequence encodes CASYQGPGRLDYGYTF.

In this sample, this clonotype turned up many times. The chain couples TRBV11-1 to TRBJ2-5; weak D call: TRBD1 (6 bases). CDR3 size: 14 residues. V shed 3 bases and J shed 5 bases, with 13 bases lying between them. Germline CDR1 SGHAT, CDR2 FQDESV (reference sequence). In nucleotides, the CDR3 is TGTGCCAGCAGCTTCAACAGGGTGGGGGAGACCCAGTACTTC. Protein product: CASSFNRVGETQYF.

There are many counts of this clonotype. This sequence joins TRBV18 and TRBJ2-7; D gene uncertain. The CDR3 extends over 13 amino acids. The germline V gene encodes CDR1 KGHSH and CDR2 LQKENI. Trimming took off 8 bases at V and 0 bases at J, with 11 bases between the two ends. The CDR3 sequence: CASSPPGSYEQYF. DNA for the CDR3: TGTGCCAGCAGCCCGCCGGGCTCCTACGAGCAGTACTTC.

The chain couples TRBV4-2 to TRBJ2-7, with 11 bases matching TRBD2. This CDR3 contains 15 residues. V was pared by 0 bases and J by 3 bases, with 1 base of the junction left unmatched. The V gene's germline CDR1 is LGHNA and CDR2 YNFKEQ. The CDR3 loop is CASSQELAGVYEQYF. The CDR3, as DNA: TGTGCCAGCAGCCAAGAACTAGCGGGAGTCTACGAGCAGTACTTC.

This chain joins TRBV4-1 and TRBJ1-1; no firm D call. The V gene's germline CDR1 is MGHRA and CDR2 YSYEKL. Trimming shortened V by 3 bases and J by 1 base, and 12 bases separated the two germline ends. This CDR3 has 15 amino acids. This CDR3 is CASSHHQTENTEAFF. The CDR3 nucleotides are TGCGCCAGCAGCCACCACCAGACCGAGAACACTGAAGCTTTCTTT.

At least ten counts were recorded for this clonotype. The chain has TRBV5-1 and TRBJ2-7; 9 bases agree with TRBD2. V lost 0 bases to trimming and J lost 3 bases; unmatched junction nucleotides: 4. The CDR3 consists of 15 residues. The germline V gene has CDR1 SGHRS and CDR2 YFSETQ. CDR3 coding DNA: TGCGCCAGCAGCTTGGAAGCGGGAGGAAACTACGAGCAGTACTTC. Translating it yields CASSLEAGGNYEQYF.

The chain links TRBV5-1 to TRBJ2-2; 12 bases are a match to TRBD2. This CDR3 comprises 18 residues. Germline-derived CDR1 and CDR2 are SGHRS and YFSETQ. The junction had 10 bases not matched to a gene; V was cut back by 4 bases and J by 3 bases. The CDR3: CASSTPTSGSLDTGELFF. The CDR3 DNA is TGCGCCAGCAGCACCCCGACTAGCGGGAGTTTAGACACCGGGGAGCTGTTTTTT.

This clonotype has only a few counts. In DNA, the CDR3 is TGTGCCAGCAGCCTTAGACAGGGGGAGGGTGGCTACACCTTC. Translating it yields CASSLRQGEGGYTF. This chain joins TRBV5-6 and TRBJ1-2; 9 bases line up with TRBD1. V lost 4 bases to trimming and J lost 7 bases; unmatched junction nucleotides: 8. Per the germline V gene, CDR1 is SGHDT and CDR2 is YYEEEE. CDR3 size: 14 residues.

This clonotype was observed a few times. The chain uses TRBV18 and TRBJ1-2; no definite D call. The germline V gene has CDR1 KGHSH and CDR2 LQKENI. V lost 3 bases, J lost 5 bases, and 10 bases lay in between. The CDR3 loop spans 13 amino acids. The CDR3 DNA reads TGTGCCAGCTCACCTTCGGCAGCGTATGGCTACACCTTC. This gives the protein CASSPSAAYGYTF.

This clonotype was counted ten times or more. V usage is TRBV29-1 and J usage is TRBJ1-1; D remains unclear. This CDR3 spans 14 amino acids. V gave up 4 bases and J gave up 0 bases, with 12 bases separating them. Germline CDR1 and CDR2: SQVTM and ANQGSEA. CDR3 sequence (DNA): TGCAGCGTTGGGTCAAGTAGCATGAACACTGAAGCTTTCTTT. The encoded protein is CSVGSSSMNTEAFF.

The chain uses TRBV6-6 and TRBJ2-7; D gene uncertain. This CDR3 has 16 amino acids. Germline CDR1 and CDR2: MNHNY and SVGAGI (reference sequence). Trimming left V 0 bases short and J 0 bases short, with 12 bases between. This chain's CDR3 is CASSYSRRTHSYEQYF. The CDR3 nucleotides are TGTGCCAGCAGTTACTCGCGCAGAACACACTCCTACGAGCAGTACTTC.

This clonotype was detected many times. This chain joins TRBV7-9 and TRBJ2-7; 9 positions agree with TRBD2. Trimming cost V 3 bases and J 6 bases; bases outside gene matches: 15. The CDR3 is 17 residues long. The germline CDR1 and CDR2 sequences are SEHNR and FQNEAQ (reference sequence). CDR3: CASSFIDLSGRISEQYF. In DNA form, the CDR3 reads TGTGCCAGCAGCTTTATAGATCTTAGCGGGAGAATCTCCGAGCAGTACTTC.

This clonotype was recorded a few times. The chain joins TRBV18 to TRBJ1-1; tentative D call: TRBD1 (5 bases). The CDR3 consists of 14 residues. Germline V lookup: CDR1 KGHSH, CDR2 LQKENI. Trimming pared 5 bases from V and 4 bases from J, leaving 14 bases between. In DNA form, the CDR3 reads TGTGCCAGCTCAGGCGTTCGGGGGGGCACTGAAGCTTTCTTT. Translation gives CASSGVRGGTEAFF.

This chain connects TRBV19 to TRBJ2-1; D might be TRBD2 (5 bases). Germline CDR1 reads LNHDA; CDR2 reads SQIVND (reference sequence). The CDR3 length is 15 residues. V lost 9 bases, J lost 5 bases, and 20 bases lay in between. The CDR3 sequence: CASLLIRGRHNEQFF. The CDR3 coding sequence is TGTGCCAGCCTGCTTATTCGTGGGAGACACAATGAGCAGTTCTTC.